The rows below give T cell receptor beta chains drawn from one sample of a study of vaccination effects on CD4 cells after COVID-19. These TCRs are of unknown antigen specificity. Libraries were prepared by immunoSEQ multiplex PCR; TCRdb keeps only in-frame clonotypes and omits some of them. Of 35,000 to 40,000 clones in the sample, about 70% were seen once. The material sequenced was CD4+ T cells from PBMCs cultured without peptide, taken before COVID-19 vaccination. The receptors originated from a human donor who received a COVID-19 vaccine. Both conserved end residues are trimmed from each CDR3. Fields, in order: V gene, J gene, D gene, CDR3 length, CDR3 protein. The D gene is left open where the match is weak.

>TRBV6-2/TRBV6-3|TRBJ1-1|NA|11
ASSYGHAPEAF
>TRBV6-5|TRBJ1-2|NA|10
ASSGHFYGYT
>TRBV25-1|TRBJ2-7|NA|14
ASSVNPGGGPYEQY
>TRBV7-2|TRBJ2-3|TRBD1|12
ASRRDRRTDTQY
>TRBV3-1/TRBV3-2|TRBJ1-2|NA|9
ASSESSTDT
>TRBV10-3|TRBJ1-5|NA|13
AISEGGPHRQPQH
>TRBV6-6|TRBJ1-2|TRBD1|15
ASSPPGTELLIYGYT
>TRBV7-2|TRBJ2-2|NA|12
ASSLTSVTGELF
>TRBV9|TRBJ2-3|NA|11
ASSDQRGGTQY
>TRBV3-1/TRBV3-2|TRBJ2-2|NA|11
ASSQAYTGELF
>TRBV2|TRBJ2-7|NA|11
ASKPFGQYEQY
>TRBV9|TRBJ2-6|NA|17
ASSVVGGRVFSGANVLT
>TRBV18|TRBJ1-1|NA|12
ASSPRSGYTEAF
>TRBV7-2|TRBJ2-7|NA|12
ASSFIGLQSEQY
>TRBV4-1|TRBJ1-4|NA|14
ASSQEGGQGLRKLF
>TRBV18|TRBJ1-1|NA|12
ATSAGRADTEAF
>TRBV10-2|TRBJ2-7|TRBD2|14
ASRAFSGGEKDEQY
>TRBV29-1|TRBJ2-7|TRBD2|12
SALGGGNLYEQY
>TRBV19|TRBJ2-7|TRBD1|13
ASSLPGQGTYEQY
>TRBV6-1|TRBJ2-7|NA|8
ASSDTVAI
>TRBV5-6|TRBJ2-2|TRBD1|12
ASRGTGNTGELF
>TRBV30|TRBJ1-5|NA|12
AWSSAGANQPQH
>TRBV12-3/TRBV12-4|TRBJ2-2|NA|10
ALGAGSGELF
>TRBV7-9|TRBJ1-5|NA|12
ASSLGTSNQPQH
>TRBV5-4|TRBJ2-6|TRBD1|17
ASTDLDRGLTSGANVLT
>TRBV9|TRBJ2-7|TRBD2|12
ASSVGLAEKEQY
>TRBV6-5|TRBJ1-4|NA|11
ASSYGTSGKLF
>TRBV10-1|TRBJ2-7|NA|9
ASSGIYEQY
>TRBV7-2|TRBJ2-7|NA|14
ASSLGAGSPTYEQY
>TRBV28|TRBJ2-5|TRBD1|13
ASSAGTGGGETQY
>TRBV9|TRBJ1-2|TRBD1|12
ASSDPGQGYGYT
>TRBV9|TRBJ1-3|TRBD1|12
ASSYGDSGNTIY
>TRBV9|TRBJ2-3|NA|11
ASSVDFSDTQY
>TRBV3-1/TRBV3-2|TRBJ1-1|NA|10
ASTTAGAEAF
>TRBV4-2|TRBJ2-5|TRBD2|14
ASSQDRGRRGETQY
>TRBV2|TRBJ1-5|NA|12
ASTGQIPNQPQH
>TRBV5-1|TRBJ1-5|TRBD1|14
ASSLSGTGSNQPQH